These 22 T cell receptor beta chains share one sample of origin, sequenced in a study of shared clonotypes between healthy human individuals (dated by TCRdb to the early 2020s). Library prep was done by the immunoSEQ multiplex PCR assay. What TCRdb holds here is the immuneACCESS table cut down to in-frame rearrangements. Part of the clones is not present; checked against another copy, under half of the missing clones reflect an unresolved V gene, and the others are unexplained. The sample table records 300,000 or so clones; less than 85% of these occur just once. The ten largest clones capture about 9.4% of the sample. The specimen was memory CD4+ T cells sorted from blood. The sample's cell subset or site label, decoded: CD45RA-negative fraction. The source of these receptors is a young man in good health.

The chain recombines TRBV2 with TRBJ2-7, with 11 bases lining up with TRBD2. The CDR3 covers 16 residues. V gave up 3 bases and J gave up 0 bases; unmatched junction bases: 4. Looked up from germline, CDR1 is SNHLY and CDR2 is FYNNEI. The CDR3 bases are TGTGCCAGCAGTGACCCTACTAGCGGGAGCTCCTACGAGCAGTACTTC. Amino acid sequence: CASSDPTSGSSYEQYF.

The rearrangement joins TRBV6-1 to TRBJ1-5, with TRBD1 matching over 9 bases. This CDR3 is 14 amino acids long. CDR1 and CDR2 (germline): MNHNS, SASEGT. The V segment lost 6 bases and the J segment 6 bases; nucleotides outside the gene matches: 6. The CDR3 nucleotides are TGTGCCAGCAGACCGGGACAGGGCTCTCAGCCCCAGCATTTT. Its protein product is CASRPGQGSQPQHF.

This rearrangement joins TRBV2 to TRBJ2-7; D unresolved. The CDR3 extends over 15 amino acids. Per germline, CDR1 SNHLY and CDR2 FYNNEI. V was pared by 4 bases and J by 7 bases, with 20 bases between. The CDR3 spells CASSAGPPLHREQYF. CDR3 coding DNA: TGTGCCAGCAGTGCAGGACCCCCCTTGCACCGGGAGCAGTACTTC. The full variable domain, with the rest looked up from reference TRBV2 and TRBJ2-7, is EPEVTQTPSHQVTQMGQEVILRCVPISNHLYFYWYRQILGQKVEFLVSFYNNEISEKSEIFDDQFSVERPDGSNFTLKIRSTKLEDSAMYFCASSAGPPLHREQYFGPGTRLTVT.

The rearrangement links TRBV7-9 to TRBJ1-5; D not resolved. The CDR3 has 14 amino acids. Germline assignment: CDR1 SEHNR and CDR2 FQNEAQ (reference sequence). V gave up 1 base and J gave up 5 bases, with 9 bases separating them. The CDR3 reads CASSLGRADQPQHF. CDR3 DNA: TGTGCCAGCAGCTTAGGTAGGGCCGATCAGCCCCAGCATTTT. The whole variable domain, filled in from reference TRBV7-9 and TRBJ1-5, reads DTGVSQNPRHKITKRGQNVTFRCDPISEHNRLYWYRQTLGQGPEFLTYFQNEAQLEKSRLLSDRFSAERPKGSFSTLEIQRTEQGDSAMYLCASSLGRADQPQHFGDGTRLSIL.

The CDR3 coding sequence is TGTGCCAGCAGCTTGCGGGGGTTTGGAAATACGCAGTATTTT. This encodes CASSLRGFGNTQYF. This chain links TRBV5-5 with TRBJ2-3, with D perhaps matching TRBD2 (6 bases). V lost 1 base, J lost 7 bases, and 13 bases lay in between. The CDR3 extends over 14 amino acids. Per the germline V gene, CDR1 is SGHKS and CDR2 is YYEKEE (reference sequence).

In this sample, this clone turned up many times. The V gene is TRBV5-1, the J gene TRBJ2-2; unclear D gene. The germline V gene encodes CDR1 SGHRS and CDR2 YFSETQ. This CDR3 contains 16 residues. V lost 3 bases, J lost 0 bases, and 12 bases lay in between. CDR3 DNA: TGCGCCAGCAGCTCCTTCTCCCTCTCGAACACCGGGGAGCTGTTTTTT. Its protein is CASSSFSLSNTGELFF.

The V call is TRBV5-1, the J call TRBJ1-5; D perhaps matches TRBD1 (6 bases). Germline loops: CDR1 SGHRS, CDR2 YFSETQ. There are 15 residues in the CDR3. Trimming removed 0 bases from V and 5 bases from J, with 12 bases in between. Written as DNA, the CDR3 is TGCGCCAGCAGCTTGGAAGGGGGTGAGCATCAGCCCCAGCATTTT. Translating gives CASSLEGGEHQPQHF.

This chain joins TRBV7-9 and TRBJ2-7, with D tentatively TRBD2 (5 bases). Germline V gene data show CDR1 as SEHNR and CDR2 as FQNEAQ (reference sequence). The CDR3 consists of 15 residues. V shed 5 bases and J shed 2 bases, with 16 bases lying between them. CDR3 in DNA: TGTGCCAGCAGCCCTGGACGGGGTCGAGCCTACGAGCAGTACTTC. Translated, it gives CASSPGRGRAYEQYF.

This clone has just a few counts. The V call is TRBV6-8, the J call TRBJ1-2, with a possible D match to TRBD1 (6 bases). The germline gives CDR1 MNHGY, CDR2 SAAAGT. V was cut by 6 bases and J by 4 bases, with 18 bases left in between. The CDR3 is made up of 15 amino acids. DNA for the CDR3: TGTGCCAGCAGACTCTCACAGGGACTAATCTATGGCTACACCTTC. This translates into CASRLSQGLIYGYTF.

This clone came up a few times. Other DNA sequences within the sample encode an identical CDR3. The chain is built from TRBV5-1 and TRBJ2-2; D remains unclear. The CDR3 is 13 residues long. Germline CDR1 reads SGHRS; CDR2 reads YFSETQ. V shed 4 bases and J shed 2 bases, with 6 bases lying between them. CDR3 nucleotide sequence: TGCGCCAGCAGCCTCGATAACACCGGGGAGCTGTTTTTT. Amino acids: CASSLDNTGELFF.

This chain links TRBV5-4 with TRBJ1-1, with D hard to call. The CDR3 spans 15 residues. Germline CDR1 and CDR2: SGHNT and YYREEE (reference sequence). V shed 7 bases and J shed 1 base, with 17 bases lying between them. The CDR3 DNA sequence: TGTGCCAGCCAAATTTTTCTTCTGGAGAACACTGAAGCTTTCTTT. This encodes CASQIFLLENTEAFF.

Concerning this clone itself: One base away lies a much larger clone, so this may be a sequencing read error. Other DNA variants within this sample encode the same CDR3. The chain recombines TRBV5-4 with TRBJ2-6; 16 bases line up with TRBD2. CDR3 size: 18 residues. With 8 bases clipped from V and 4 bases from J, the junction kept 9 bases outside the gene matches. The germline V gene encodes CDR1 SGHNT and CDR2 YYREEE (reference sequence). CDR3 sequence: CASSRGLAGGGGANVLTF. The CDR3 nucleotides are TGTGCCAGTAGCCGGGGACTAGCGGGAGGGGGAGGGGCCAACGTCCTGACTTTC.

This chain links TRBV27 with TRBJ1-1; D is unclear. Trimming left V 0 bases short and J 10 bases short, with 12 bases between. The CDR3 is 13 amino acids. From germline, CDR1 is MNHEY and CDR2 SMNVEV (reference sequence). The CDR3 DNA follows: TGTGCCAGCAGTTTATCCGCCACGCACAGAGCTTTCTTT. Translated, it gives CASSLSATHRAFF.

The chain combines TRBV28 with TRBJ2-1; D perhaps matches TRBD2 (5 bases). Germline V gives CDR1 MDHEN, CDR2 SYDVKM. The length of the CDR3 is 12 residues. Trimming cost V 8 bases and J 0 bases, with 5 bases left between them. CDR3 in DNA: TGTGCCAGCGGGAGCTCCTACAATGAGCAGTTCTTC. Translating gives CASGSSYNEQFF.

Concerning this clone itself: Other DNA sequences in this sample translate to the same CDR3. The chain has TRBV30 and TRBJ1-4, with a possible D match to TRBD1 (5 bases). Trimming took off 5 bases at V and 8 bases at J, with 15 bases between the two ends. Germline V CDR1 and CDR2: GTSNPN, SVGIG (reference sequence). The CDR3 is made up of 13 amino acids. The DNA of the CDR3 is TGTGCCTGGTTAGGGCAGGGAAGGGAAAAACTGTTTTTT. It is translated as CAWLGQGREKLFF.

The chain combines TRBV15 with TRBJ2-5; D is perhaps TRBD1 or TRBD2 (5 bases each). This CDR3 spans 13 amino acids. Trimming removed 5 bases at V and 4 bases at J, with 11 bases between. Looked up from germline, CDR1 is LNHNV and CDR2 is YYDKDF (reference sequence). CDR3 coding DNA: TGTGCCACCAGCTTGGGGGAGAGAGAGACCCAGTACTTC. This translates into CATSLGERETQYF.

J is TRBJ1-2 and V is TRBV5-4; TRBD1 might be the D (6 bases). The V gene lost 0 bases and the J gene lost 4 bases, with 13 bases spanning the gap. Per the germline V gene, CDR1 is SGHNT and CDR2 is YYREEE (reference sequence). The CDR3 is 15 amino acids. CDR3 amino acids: CASSLEQGGGYGYTF. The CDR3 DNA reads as TGTGCCAGCAGCTTGGAACAGGGTGGGGGCTATGGCTACACCTTC. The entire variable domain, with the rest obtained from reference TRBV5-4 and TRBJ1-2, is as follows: ETGVTQSPTHLIKTRGQQVTLRCSSQSGHNTVSWYQQALGQGPQFIFQYYREEENGRGNFPPRFSGLQFPNYSSELNVNALELDDSALYLCASSLEQGGGYGYTFGSGTRLTVV.

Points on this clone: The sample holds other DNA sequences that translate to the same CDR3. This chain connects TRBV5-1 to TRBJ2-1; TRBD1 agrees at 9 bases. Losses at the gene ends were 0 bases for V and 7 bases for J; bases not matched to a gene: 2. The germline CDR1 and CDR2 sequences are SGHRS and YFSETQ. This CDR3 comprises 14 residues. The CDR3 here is CASSLGGTGNEQFF. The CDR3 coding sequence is TGCGCCAGCAGCTTGGGTGGGACAGGGAATGAGCAGTTCTTC.

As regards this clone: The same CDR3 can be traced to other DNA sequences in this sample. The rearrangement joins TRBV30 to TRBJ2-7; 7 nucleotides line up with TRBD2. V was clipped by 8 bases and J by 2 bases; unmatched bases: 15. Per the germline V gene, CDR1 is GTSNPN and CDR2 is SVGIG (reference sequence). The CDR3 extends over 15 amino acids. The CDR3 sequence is CAGRGRGVSAYEQYF. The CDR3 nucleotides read TGTGCCGGTCGGGGTCGGGGGGTATCGGCCTACGAGCAGTACTTC.

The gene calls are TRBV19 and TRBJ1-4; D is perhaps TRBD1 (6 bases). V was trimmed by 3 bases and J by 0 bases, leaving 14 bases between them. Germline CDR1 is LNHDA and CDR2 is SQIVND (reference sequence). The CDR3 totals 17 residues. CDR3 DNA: TGTGCCAGTAGTATGGGGGGGCACCTCGCAACTAATGAAAAACTGTTTTTT. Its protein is CASSMGGHLATNEKLFF.

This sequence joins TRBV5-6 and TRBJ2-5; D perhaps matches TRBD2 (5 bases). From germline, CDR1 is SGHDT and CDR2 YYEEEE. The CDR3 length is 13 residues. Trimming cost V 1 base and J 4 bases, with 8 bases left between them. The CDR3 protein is CASSLLGGETQYF. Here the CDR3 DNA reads TGTGCCAGCAGCTTGCTCGGAGGAGAGACCCAGTACTTC.

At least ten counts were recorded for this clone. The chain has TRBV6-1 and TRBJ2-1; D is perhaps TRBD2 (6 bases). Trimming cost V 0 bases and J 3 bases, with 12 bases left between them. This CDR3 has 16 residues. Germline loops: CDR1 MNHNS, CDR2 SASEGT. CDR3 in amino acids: CASSEAQGGVYNEQFF. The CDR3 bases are TGTGCCAGCAGTGAAGCGCAGGGAGGTGTCTACAATGAGCAGTTCTTC.